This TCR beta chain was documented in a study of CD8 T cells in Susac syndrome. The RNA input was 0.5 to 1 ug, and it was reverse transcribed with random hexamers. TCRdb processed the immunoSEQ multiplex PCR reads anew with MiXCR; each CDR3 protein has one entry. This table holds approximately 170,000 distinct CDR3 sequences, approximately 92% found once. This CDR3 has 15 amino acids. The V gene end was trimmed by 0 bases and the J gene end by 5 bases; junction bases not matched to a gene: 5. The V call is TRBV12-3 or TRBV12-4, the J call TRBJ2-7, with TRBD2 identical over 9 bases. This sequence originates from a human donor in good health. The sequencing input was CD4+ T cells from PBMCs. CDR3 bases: TGTGCCAGCAGTTTAGCTAGCGGGGGAATCAACGAGCAGTACTTC. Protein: CASSLASGGINEQYF.